One and the same sample provided the 27 T cell receptor beta chains below, sequenced in a study of neurological immune-mediated disorders. TCRdb re-analysed the 5' RACE reads in MiXCR, keeping a single row per CDR3 protein. The data contain over 55,000 distinct CDR3 sequences, nearly 10% of them seen just once; the ten biggest clones take up roughly an eighth. The time point denotes: longitudinal time-point 2. The sequenced sample consisted of PBMCs. The receptors here all came from a man between 25 and 39 years old in good health.

Many counts were recorded for this clonotype. The chain employs TRBV9 and TRBJ2-3; 7 nucleotides agree with TRBD1. The CDR3 has 16 amino acids. Trimming took 4 bases from V and 2 from J; bases not matched to a gene: 10. Germline lookup yields CDR1 SGDLS and CDR2 YYNGEE. In DNA, the CDR3 is TGTGCCAGCAGCATAGGGGGCAGTCCCGACACAGATACGCAGTATTTT. Translating it yields CASSIGGSPDTDTQYF.

This clonotype was counted many times. The J gene is TRBJ2-7, the V gene TRBV28; the match to TRBD2 covers 8 bases. V lost 2 bases, J lost 4 bases, and 16 bases stayed unmatched. The CDR3 covers 18 residues. Germline lookup yields CDR1 MDHEN and CDR2 SYDVKM. CDR3 protein: CASSLLAPTSGQRYEQYF. CDR3 in DNA: TGTGCCAGCAGTTTACTGGCCCCCACTAGCGGTCAGCGGTACGAGCAGTACTTC.

This clonotype has ten or more counts. CDR3 in DNA: TGTGCCAGCAGCTTGGGGTTTTGGGAAAGCTCCTACGAGCAGTACTTC. Translating gives CASSLGFWESSYEQYF. The rearrangement joins TRBV5-8 to TRBJ2-7; D is unclear. Germline CDR1 and CDR2: SGHTS and YDEGEE. Trimming cost V 0 bases and J 0 bases, with 13 bases left between them. The CDR3 runs 16 residues.

The table lists this clonotype with many counts. The chain employs TRBV5-1 and TRBJ2-1; 7 nucleotides line up with TRBD2. Germline values: CDR1 SGHRS, CDR2 YFSETQ. V trimming: 0 bases; J trimming: 3 bases; junction bases outside the gene matches: 3. The CDR3 extends over 15 amino acids. CDR3 in amino acids: CASSLDLADYNEQFF. The CDR3 DNA is TGCGCCAGCAGCTTGGATCTAGCGGACTACAATGAGCAGTTCTTC.

This clonotype was seen ten or more times. The CDR3 nucleotides are TGTGCCAGCAGCCGTATGGCGGCTATCTCTGGAAACACCATATATTTT. Its translation is CASSRMAAISGNTIYF. The chain joins TRBV7-2 to TRBJ1-3, with D unresolved. The CDR3 spans 16 residues. Germline values: CDR1 SGHTA, CDR2 FQGNSA. The V and J ends lost 5 bases and 0 bases respectively, with 14 bases between them. Full variable domain (rest looked up from reference TRBV7-2 and TRBJ1-3): GAGVSQSPSNKVTEKGKDVELRCDPISGHTALYWYRQSLGQGLEFLIYFQGNSAPDKSGLPSDRFSAERTGGSVSTLTIQRTQQEDSAVYLCASSRMAAISGNTIYFGEGSWLTVV.

This clonotype was observed many times. The chain employs TRBV7-2 and TRBJ2-2; D may be TRBD1 (6 bases). This CDR3 has 16 amino acids. Trimming shortened V by 1 base and J by 1 base, and 10 bases separated the two germline ends. Per the germline V gene, CDR1 is SGHTA and CDR2 is FQGNSA. The CDR3 region has the DNA TGTGCCAGCAGCTTAGACAGGGCCAGGAACACCGGGGAGCTGTTTTTT. Its translation: CASSLDRARNTGELFF.

This clonotype was seen at least ten times. CDR3 nucleotides: TGCGCCAGCAGCCGGTTGCCGGGACAGACAACTAATGAAAAACTGTTTTTT. It specifies CASSRLPGQTTNEKLFF. J is TRBJ1-4 and V is TRBV4-1; TRBD1 matches 7 bases. J gave up 0 bases and V 4 bases, and 8 bases lay outside the gene matches. The germline CDR1 and CDR2 sequences are MGHRA and YSYEKL. There are 17 residues in the CDR3.

This clonotype was recorded at least ten times. The rearrangement joins TRBV3-1 to TRBJ2-1; no clear D. V gave up 2 bases and J gave up 7 bases, with 12 bases separating them. The germline gives CDR1 LGHDT, CDR2 YNNKEL (reference sequence). The CDR3 totals 14 residues. CDR3 DNA sequence: TGTGCCAGCAGCCAATATAACAGAGTGAATGAGCAGTTCTTC. Its protein product is CASSQYNRVNEQFF.

This chain joins TRBV10-3 and TRBJ2-2, with D perhaps matching TRBD1 (6 bases). CDR3 size: 15 residues. The ends were cut back, 11 bases at V and 0 bases at J, with 16 bases in the middle. Germline CDR1 and CDR2: ENHRY and SYGVKD. The CDR3 DNA sequence: TGTGCCTCCCGGGACACGTTCGCGAACACCGGGGAGCTGTTTTTT. It codes for CASRDTFANTGELFF.

This clonotype has only one observation. This may arise from a read error, as a much more abundant clone is one base away. The rearrangement joins TRBV27 to TRBJ2-2, with 9 bases matching TRBD1. Germline CDR1 and CDR2: MNHEY and SMNVEV (reference sequence). The CDR3 has 16 residues. CDR3 bases: TGTGTCAGCAGCATCTATCGCGGACAGGGGACCGGGGAGCTGTTTTTT. Translating it yields CVSSIYRGQGTGELFF.

Only one count was recorded for this clonotype. This may be a read error, as it is one base from a much larger clone. The final CDR3 position lacks the conserved phenylalanine or tryptophan, pointing to a likely read error. The rearrangement uses TRBV27 and TRBJ2-7, with D possibly being TRBD1 (5 bases). The CDR3 extends over 15 amino acids. Germline CDR1 MNHEY, CDR2 SMNVEV (reference sequence). V was pared by 5 bases and J by 4 bases, with 18 bases between. The CDR3 bases are TGTGCCAGCAGTCCCCGACAGCAAACTACTTACGAGCAGTACTAC. Its protein is CASSPRQQTTYEQYY.

This clonotype has ten or more counts. The V gene is TRBV18, the J gene TRBJ1-4; D is unresolved. The V end lost 3 bases, the J end lost 5 bases, and 13 bases lay between the germline ends. The CDR3 has 15 residues. Germline-derived CDR1 and CDR2 are KGHSH and LQKENI. CDR3: CASSPIRNQNEKLFF. The CDR3 nucleotides read TGTGCCAGCTCACCCATCAGGAACCAAAATGAAAAACTGTTTTTT.

CDR3 amino acids: CASSARRLESNQPQHF. The DNA of the CDR3 is TGTGCCAGCAGCGCCCGGAGGTTGGAGAGCAATCAGCCCCAGCATTTT. The chain carries TRBV21-1 and TRBJ1-5; the table's D call of TRBD1 was not tested on the DNA. TRBV21-1 corresponds to a pseudogene. The CDR3 is made up of 16 amino acids.

CDR3 sequence reads: CASSLAQSIAGELFF. CDR3 bases: TGCGCCAGCAGCTTGGCACAGTCTATCGCCGGGGAGCTGTTTTTT. This sequence joins TRBV5-1 and TRBJ2-2; D unclear. Trimming cost V 0 bases and J 6 bases, with 12 bases left between them. The CDR3 has 15 amino acids. The germline CDR1 and CDR2 sequences are SGHRS and YFSETQ.

This clonotype has at least ten counts. V usage is TRBV10-3 and J usage is TRBJ1-4; D gene uncertain. Germline V gene sequence: CDR1 ENHRY, CDR2 SYGVKD. The V gene lost 4 bases and the J gene lost 3 bases, with 3 bases spanning the gap. The CDR3 covers 12 residues. The CDR3 is CAISGPNEKLFF. In nucleotides, the CDR3 is TGTGCCATCAGTGGGCCTAATGAAAAACTGTTTTTT.

This clonotype was detected ten times or more. The chain couples TRBV27 to TRBJ2-7, with TRBD1 matching 9 bases. The germline gives CDR1 MNHEY, CDR2 SMNVEV (reference sequence). CDR3 size: 15 residues. Trimming took 4 bases from V and 1 from J; bases not matched to a gene: 5. In nucleotides, the CDR3 is TGTGCCAGCAGTTCAAGGGACAGGGCTTCCTACGAGCAGTACTTC. It encodes CASSSRDRASYEQYF.

This clonotype came up many times. This rearrangement joins TRBV10-1 to TRBJ2-1; 7 nucleotides line up with TRBD2. The CDR3 is 14 amino acids. The V and J ends lost 0 bases and 6 bases, in that order; junction bases with no gene match: 2. The germline gives CDR1 WNHNN, CDR2 SYGVQD (reference sequence). As DNA, the CDR3 is TGCGCCAGCAGTGAGTCGTGGGGGGGCAATGAGCAGTTCTTC. This codes for CASSESWGGNEQFF.

Ten or more counts support this clonotype. V gene TRBV20-1 combines with J gene TRBJ2-2, with 9 bases aligning to TRBD1. V dropped 4 bases and J dropped 3; count of bases not matched to a gene: 9. The length of the CDR3 is 16 residues. CDR1 is DFQATT and CDR2 is SNEGSKA in the germline V gene (reference sequence). This CDR3 is CSANWGDRGDTGELFF. The CDR3 bases are TGCAGTGCTAATTGGGGCGACAGGGGGGACACCGGGGAGCTGTTTTTT.

The rearrangement joins TRBV4-1 to TRBJ2-7; 13 bases match TRBD2. CDR1 and CDR2 from the germline V gene are MGHRA and YSYEKL. The V gene end was trimmed by 4 bases and the J gene end by 4 bases; junction bases not matched to a gene: 7. The CDR3 consists of 16 residues. CDR3 region: CASSPGGLAGAYEQYF. For the CDR3, the DNA is TGCGCCAGCAGCCCCGGAGGACTAGCGGGAGCTTACGAGCAGTACTTC.

This clonotype appeared a single time. V is TRBV20-1 and J is TRBJ1-5, with a possible D match to TRBD1 (5 bases). CDR3 length: 14 residues. Germline V gene sequence: CDR1 DFQATT, CDR2 SNEGSKA (reference sequence). Between the trimmed V and J ends, which lost 6 bases and 3 bases, there was a span of 15 bases. CDR3 protein: CSASSGGVNQPQHF. The CDR3 DNA reads as TGCAGTGCCAGCAGTGGAGGGGTCAATCAGCCCCAGCATTTT.

This clonotype has at least ten counts. The chain recombines TRBV29-1 with TRBJ1-2; 7 positions match TRBD1. This CDR3 is 14 amino acids long. V lost 4 bases and J lost 3; bases outside the gene matches: 8. CDR1 SQVTM and CDR2 ANQGSEA come from the germline V gene. The CDR3 spells CSVAVGRGDYGYTF. The CDR3 region has the DNA TGCAGCGTTGCGGTTGGCAGGGGGGACTATGGCTACACCTTC.

This clonotype was seen ten or more times. The V gene is TRBV10-3, the J gene TRBJ1-6, with D tentatively TRBD1 (5 bases). Looked up from germline, CDR1 is ENHRY and CDR2 is SYGVKD. The V end lost 9 bases, the J end lost 4 bases, and 13 bases lay between the germline ends. CDR3 size: 14 residues. CDR3 protein: CAIRDREYNSPLHF. The CDR3 DNA follows: TGTGCCATAAGGGACCGAGAATATAATTCACCCCTCCACTTT.

This clonotype was picked up a small number of times. The chain uses TRBV11-1 and TRBJ2-2; 7 nucleotides align to TRBD1. Unmatched junction bases numbered 10, after V lost 4 bases and J lost 5 bases. Germline V lookup: CDR1 SGHAT, CDR2 FQDESV (reference sequence). The CDR3 sequence is 16 residues long. The CDR3 sequence is CASSSPGQFATGELFF. Here the CDR3 DNA reads TGTGCCAGCAGCTCGCCGGGACAGTTCGCGACCGGGGAGCTGTTTTTT.

This clonotype was found many times. CDR3 in amino acids: CASSRRSSYNEQFF. The CDR3 DNA is TGTGCCAGCAGCCGTCGGTCCTCCTACAATGAGCAGTTCTTC. The chain links TRBV7-6 to TRBJ2-1; D gene uncertain. The ends were cut back, 5 bases at V and 0 bases at J, with 8 bases in the middle. The germline V gene encodes CDR1 SGHVS and CDR2 FNYEAQ. CDR3 length: 14 residues.

Ten or more counts support this clonotype. The rearrangement links TRBV5-6 to TRBJ2-3, with 13 bases aligning to TRBD2. Germline lookup yields CDR1 SGHDT and CDR2 YYEEEE. J gave up 6 bases and V 0 bases, and 1 base lay outside the gene matches. This CDR3 spans 15 amino acids. The CDR3 DNA is TGTGCCAGCAGCTTGGCACTAGCGGGAGGGGATACGCAGTATTTT. Encoded protein: CASSLALAGGDTQYF.

Ten or more counts support this clonotype. The chain combines TRBV27 with TRBJ1-2; D remains unclear. The V end was cut by 4 bases, the J end by 4 bases, with 7 bases between. The CDR3 extends over 12 amino acids. Germline V CDR1 and CDR2: MNHEY, SMNVEV (reference sequence). The CDR3 DNA reads as TGTGCCAGCAGTTCACACCCCTATGGCTACACCTTC. Translating gives CASSSHPYGYTF.

This clonotype appeared many times. The chain uses TRBV14 and TRBJ2-5, with TRBD1 matching over 7 bases. Germline-derived CDR1 and CDR2 are SGHDN and FVKESK. With 3 bases clipped from V and 2 bases from J, the junction kept 12 bases outside the gene matches. This CDR3 is built from 17 residues. The CDR3 sequence is CASSQGLLQGRQETQYF. As DNA, the CDR3 is TGTGCCAGCAGCCAGGGATTACTACAGGGGCGGCAAGAGACCCAGTACTTC.